This T cell receptor beta chain originates from a study of cytomegalovirus exposure and HLA in healthy donors. Overall study context: The approximately 120 validation repertoires used the same platform as the 650 to 750 first-cohort repertoires, a later analysis reported.

Data came from immunoSEQ multiplex PCR; TCRdb stores just in-frame clones and leaves some out. The sample contains over 130,000 clones, about 88% of which appear only once. Study results and limitations: Among the CMV-associated chains, three were confirmed in vitro as specific for CMV antigens. Most observed TCR sequences were rare, whereas some public TCRs were detected in many donors. A subsequent analysis found that TCR clusters from the first cohort also tended to co-occur in the approximately 130 validation repertoires, with approximately 95% of cluster scores above 0.

In regard to this clone: Its antigen is not identified.

Sequenced sample: PBMCs. This clonotype was obtained from a man between 18 and 29 years old in good health and CMV-seropositive.

In nucleotides, the CDR3 is TGTGCCAGCAGTGACCGGGGACAGGCCCCCACAGATACGCAGTATTTT. Translation gives CASSDRGQAPTDTQYF. This chain joins TRBV2 and TRBJ2-3, with 8 nucleotides matching TRBD1. The V gene's germline CDR1 is SNHLY and CDR2 FYNNEI. This CDR3 region has 16 residues. V shed 3 bases and J 2 bases; nucleotides not matched to a gene: 7.